The 20 T cell receptor beta chains given below trace back to one sample, sequenced in a study of cytomegalovirus exposure and HLA in healthy donors. The PCR made use of 60 Vbeta and 13 Jbeta primers. Sequencing was performed with immunoSEQ multiplex PCR; in TCRdb, only in-frame clones are kept and a portion is missing. The sample carries over 100,000 clones, 60% to 80% recorded once. Sequencing input: PBMCs. These receptor sequences come from a male donor in good health and CMV-seronegative.

As for this clone: The sample carries other DNA sequences with the same CDR3. CDR3 in DNA: TGTGCCTGGAGTGTAGGGGGAGGGCAGCCCCAGCATTTT. It codes for CAWSVGGGQPQHF. J is TRBJ1-5 and V is TRBV30, with a tentative D call TRBD1 (6 bases). CDR1 and CDR2 (germline): GTSNPN, SVGIG (reference sequence). V dropped 0 bases and J dropped 7 bases, with 10 bases sitting between them. The CDR3 totals 13 residues.

V usage is TRBV14 and J usage is TRBJ2-2, with D perhaps matching TRBD1 (6 bases). V gave up 4 bases and J gave up 2 bases, with 23 bases separating them. The germline V gene has CDR1 SGHDN and CDR2 FVKESK. The length of the CDR3 is 19 residues. In nucleotides, the CDR3 is TGTGCCAGCAGCCTCCGATGGGGGCTGTCGGGGTCCAACACCGGGGAGCTGTTTTTT. It codes for CASSLRWGLSGSNTGELFF.

In nucleotides, the CDR3 is TGTGCCAGCAGAGCCGCTGGGAGCTCTGGAAACACCATATATTTT. This translates into CASRAAGSSGNTIYF. The chain couples TRBV27 to TRBJ1-3, with D unresolved. From germline, CDR1 is MNHEY and CDR2 SMNVEV (reference sequence). The CDR3 length is 15 residues. With 6 bases removed from V and 0 bases from J, the gap between germline ends came to 12 bases.

The V and J genes are TRBV7-2 and TRBJ2-5; D uncertain. This CDR3 comprises 16 residues. Trimming took off 1 base at V and 0 bases at J, with 12 bases between the two ends. Germline CDR1 is SGHTA and CDR2 is FQGNSA. The CDR3 sequence: CASSLEASSYQETQYF. In DNA, the CDR3 is TGTGCCAGCAGCTTAGAGGCTAGTAGTTACCAAGAGACCCAGTACTTC.

This chain connects TRBV11-2 to TRBJ1-1, with 7 bases identical to TRBD1. In germline, CDR1 is SGHAT, CDR2 FQNNGV. The CDR3 is 15 residues long. Trimming at V came to 2 bases and at J to 7 bases, leaving 10 bases not matched to a gene. The CDR3 DNA sequence: TGTGCCAGCAGCTTATTGGAGGGGGCATCGGGTGAAGCTTTCTTT. Protein product: CASSLLEGASGEAFF.

The chain joins TRBV6-1 to TRBJ1-1; D might be TRBD1 (6 bases). CDR3 size: 13 residues. The germline gives CDR1 MNHNS, CDR2 SASEGT. V was cut by 6 bases and J by 5 bases, with 13 bases left in between. CDR3 protein: CASREQGRTEAFF. CDR3 bases: TGTGCCAGCAGGGAACAGGGTCGGACTGAAGCTTTCTTT.

The V and J genes are TRBV9 and TRBJ2-6, with D possibly matching TRBD2 (5 bases). In germline, CDR1 is SGDLS, CDR2 YYNGEE. The CDR3 length is 15 residues. Trimming removed 4 bases from V and 4 bases from J, with 12 bases in between. Here the CDR3 DNA reads TGTGCCAGCAGCTCTGAGGGAGCCGGGGCCAACGTCCTGACTTTC. The encoded protein is CASSSEGAGANVLTF.

This sequence joins TRBV4-2 and TRBJ2-2; TRBD2 aligns across 13 bases. The CDR3 contains 17 residues. The V gene's germline CDR1 is LGHNA and CDR2 YNFKEQ. The J segment lost 7 bases and the V segment lost 1 base, leaving 6 bases of the junction unmatched. Written as DNA, the CDR3 is TGTGCCAGCAGCCAAGTGGGGACTAGCGGGAACGGCGGGGAGCTGTTTTTT. The encoded protein is CASSQVGTSGNGGELFF.

The chain has TRBV15 and TRBJ1-2; TRBD1 matches 7 bases. The CDR3 length is 14 residues. Germline lookup yields CDR1 LNHNV and CDR2 YYDKDF (reference sequence). J lost 7 bases, V lost 0 bases, and 5 bases had no gene match. The CDR3 DNA follows: TGTGCCACCAGCAGAGATAGGGCAGGGGGTGGCTACACCTTC. It codes for CATSRDRAGGGYTF.

This clone was seen just once. The chain couples TRBV19 to TRBJ1-6; perhaps TRBD1 as D (6 bases). Germline CDR1 LNHDA, CDR2 SQIVND (reference sequence). V gave up 5 bases and J gave up 9 bases, with 14 bases separating them. The CDR3 loop spans 14 amino acids. CDR3 DNA sequence: TGTGCCAGTAGTTCCGGACAGTTTGGTTCACCCCTCCACTTT. Translating gives CASSSGQFGSPLHF.

The chain recombines TRBV5-1 with TRBJ1-4; 8 bases fit TRBD1. Germline assignment: CDR1 SGHRS and CDR2 YFSETQ. V was clipped by 2 bases and J by 5 bases; unmatched bases: 2. CDR3 length equals 14 residues. The CDR3 coding sequence is TGCGCCAGCAGCTTTCAGGGGGCAAATGAAAAACTGTTTTTT. This sequence encodes CASSFQGANEKLFF.

The gene calls are TRBV29-1 and TRBJ2-5; D is possibly TRBD1 (6 bases). With 1 base removed from V and 1 base from J, the gap between germline ends came to 13 bases. The CDR3 sequence is 15 residues long. From germline, CDR1 is SQVTM and CDR2 ANQGSEA. As DNA, the CDR3 is TGCAGCGTTGAAGGGCCCCGGGACATCCAAGAGACCCAGTACTTC. Amino acids: CSVEGPRDIQETQYF. Supplemented by reference TRBV29-1 and TRBJ2-5, the full variable domain reads SAVISQKPSRDICQRGTSLTIQCQVDSQVTMMFWYRQQPGQSLTLIATANQGSEATYESGFVIDKFPISRPNLTFSTLTVSNMSPEDSSIYLCSVEGPRDIQETQYFGPGTRLLVL.

This chain links TRBV11-3 with TRBJ1-3; TRBD1 might be the D (5 bases). This CDR3 spans 14 amino acids. Trimming stripped 5 bases from V and 0 bases from J, with 8 bases between. Germline V CDR1 and CDR2: SGHNT, YENEEA. Written as DNA, the CDR3 is TGTGCCAGCAGCCAGGGATTCTCTGGAAACACCATATATTTT. Translation: CASSQGFSGNTIYF.

Worth noting for this clone: Sequence at one end of the junction differs from germline and may be a read error. The gene calls are TRBV15 and TRBJ2-5; no clear D. CDR1 is LNHNV, CDR2 YYDKDF, per germline (reference sequence). This CDR3 contains 13 residues. The CDR3 DNA reads as TGTGCCATCAGCAGAGGCGGTTTGGAGACCCAGTACTTC. It translates to CAISRGGLETQYF.

The V gene is TRBV6-4, the J gene TRBJ1-6; tentatively, D is TRBD1 (6 bases). Trimming took 7 bases from V and 6 from J, leaving 16 bases between them. The germline gives CDR1 MRHNA, CDR2 SNTAGT. The CDR3 sequence is 15 residues long. The CDR3 DNA reads as TGTGCCAGCACCCTCGATGGGGGCAGTAATTCACCCCTCCACTTT. This encodes CASTLDGGSNSPLHF.

V is TRBV6-5 and J is TRBJ2-2, with unresolved D. Trimming removed 6 bases at V and 7 bases at J, with 12 bases between. The length of the CDR3 is 13 residues. Germline V gene sequence: CDR1 MNHEY, CDR2 SVGAGI. CDR3 protein: CASRGAFGGELFF. As DNA, the CDR3 is TGTGCCAGCAGGGGCGCCTTCGGCGGGGAGCTGTTTTTT.

The chain links TRBV4-1 to TRBJ2-1; the match to TRBD2 covers 7 bases. V gave up 4 bases and J gave up 4 bases; unmatched junction bases: 7. In germline, CDR1 is MGHRA, CDR2 YSYEKL. This CDR3 comprises 15 residues. The CDR3 coding sequence is TGCGCCAGCAGCCGCTTGGGAGCGGGGTACAATGAGCAGTTCTTC. It specifies CASSRLGAGYNEQFF.

The count of this clone is one. In DNA, the CDR3 is TGTGCCAGCAGGGACAGGGGCTACGAGCAGTACTTC. This sequence encodes CASRDRGYEQYF. The chain is built from TRBV6-5 and TRBJ2-7; 9 positions match TRBD1. This CDR3 contains 12 residues. V shed 6 bases and J 3 bases; nucleotides not matched to a gene: 0. Per the germline V gene, CDR1 is MNHEY and CDR2 is SVGAGI.

The chain is built from TRBV9 and TRBJ1-4, with a weak D call TRBD1 (6 bases). The V gene's germline CDR1 is SGDLS and CDR2 YYNGEE. The V and J ends lost 8 bases and 5 bases respectively, with 19 bases between them. CDR3 length: 15 residues. CDR3 in amino acids: CASNPLGGDNEKLFF. For the CDR3, the DNA is TGTGCCAGTAACCCTCTTGGGGGCGACAATGAAAAACTGTTTTTT.

The chain recombines TRBV30 with TRBJ2-1; 7 positions agree with TRBD2. CDR1 is GTSNPN, CDR2 SVGIG, per germline (reference sequence). With 5 bases clipped from V and 5 bases from J, the junction kept 9 bases outside the gene matches. The CDR3 has 14 amino acids. The CDR3: CAWATGTMNNEQFF. Written as DNA, the CDR3 is TGTGCCTGGGCTACCGGGACTATGAACAATGAGCAGTTCTTC.